These T cell receptor beta chains were read from a single sample in a study of blood T cell repertoires in COVID-19. Generated by immunoSEQ multiplex PCR, the TCRdb table keeps only in-frame clones and is missing some. The sample lists tens of thousands of clones, about 80% occurring once. Sequencing was done on a sample of peripheral blood. The source is a human donor in a cohort sampled during active COVID-19. CDR3s include the opening cysteine and the closing phenylalanine or tryptophan. The order of the fields is J gene, V gene, CDR3 protein.

TRBJ2-2 TRBV27 CASSWGDGELFF
TRBJ1-2 TRBV5-4 CASSLEMQSNYGYTF
TRBJ2-2 TRBV5-4 CASSKAGGPVFGGELFF
TRBJ2-5 TRBV7-2 CASSLVLAGVQETQYF
TRBJ2-5 TRBV7-7 CASSQGTIRQETQYF
TRBJ1-4 TRBV6-5 CASRTGWGNEKLFF
TRBJ1-1 TRBV18 CASQGQGVDTEAFF
TRBJ2-7 TRBV5-4 CASSLPSGAREQYF
TRBJ2-2 TRBV6-1 CASSESRGVPGELFF
TRBJ1-5 TRBV5-1 CASSLAGNSNQPQHF
TRBJ2-2 TRBV19 CASSTRTGLVTGELFF
TRBJ1-4 TRBV18 CASSPRTVGSTGTNEKLFF
TRBJ1-1 TRBV2 CASRPQTGMNTEAFF
TRBJ1-5 TRBV7-2 CASSSDRYQPQHF
TRBJ2-2 TRBV5-1 CASRAGNTGELFF
TRBJ1-6 TRBV6-5 CASSYGGTGGSPLHF
TRBJ2-3 TRBV5-1 CASRLDGTQADTQYF
TRBJ2-1 TRBV5-1 CASSRAPGGQGVRYNEQFF
TRBJ2-1 TRBV7-9 CASSLVGQGVVDEQFF
TRBJ2-2 TRBV7-2 CASSLDQGWGELFF
TRBJ2-1 TRBV19 CASSMVAERLNEQFF
TRBJ1-1 TRBV15 CATSRVQDTEAFF
TRBJ2-7 TRBV5-1 CASSLVAGGLRSEQYF
TRBJ1-6 TRBV21-1 CASSIPTLTAFNSPLHF
TRBJ1-1 TRBV2 CASRDRDRGLNTEAFF
TRBJ2-7 TRBV15 CATSRNPLYEQYF
TRBJ1-4 TRBV6-5 CASSMTGSGEKLFF
TRBJ1-5 TRBV5-1 CASSLDGRGQPQHF
TRBJ1-4 TRBV4-2 CASSQGQGNEKLFF
TRBJ2-7 TRBV4-3 CASSQGGRTSEQYF